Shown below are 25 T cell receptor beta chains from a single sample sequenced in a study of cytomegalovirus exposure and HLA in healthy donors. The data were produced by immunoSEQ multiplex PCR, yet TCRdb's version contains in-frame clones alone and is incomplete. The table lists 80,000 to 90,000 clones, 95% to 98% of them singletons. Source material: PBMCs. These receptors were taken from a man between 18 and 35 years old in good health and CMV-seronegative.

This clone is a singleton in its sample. DNA for the CDR3: TGCGCCAGCAGCCAACCGGGACAGAGTAATGAAAAACTGTTTTTT. Translation gives CASSQPGQSNEKLFF. The gene calls are TRBV4-1 and TRBJ1-4, with TRBD1 matching over 7 bases. Germline V CDR1 and CDR2: MGHRA, YSYEKL. V trimming: 2 bases; J trimming: 4 bases; junction bases outside the gene matches: 4. This CDR3 region has 15 residues.

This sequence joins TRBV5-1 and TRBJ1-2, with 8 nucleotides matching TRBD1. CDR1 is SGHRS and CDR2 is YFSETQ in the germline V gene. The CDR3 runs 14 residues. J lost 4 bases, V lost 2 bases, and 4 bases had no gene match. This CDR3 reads CASSLGTGIYGYTF. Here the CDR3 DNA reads TGCGCCAGCAGCTTAGGGACAGGCATCTATGGCTACACCTTC.

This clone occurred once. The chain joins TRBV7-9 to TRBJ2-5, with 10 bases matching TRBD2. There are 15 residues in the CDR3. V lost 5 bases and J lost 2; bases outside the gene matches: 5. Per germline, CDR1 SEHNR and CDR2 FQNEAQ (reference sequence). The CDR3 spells CASSQTSGQQETQYF. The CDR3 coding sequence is TGTGCCAGCAGCCAGACTAGCGGGCAACAAGAGACCCAGTACTTC.

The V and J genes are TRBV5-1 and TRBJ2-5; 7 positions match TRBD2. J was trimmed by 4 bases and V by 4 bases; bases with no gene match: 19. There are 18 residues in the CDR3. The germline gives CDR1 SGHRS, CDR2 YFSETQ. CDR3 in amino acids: CASSPGAGGSSVLETQYF. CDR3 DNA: TGCGCCAGCAGCCCCGGGGCCGGCGGGAGCTCCGTGTTAGAGACCCAGTACTTC.

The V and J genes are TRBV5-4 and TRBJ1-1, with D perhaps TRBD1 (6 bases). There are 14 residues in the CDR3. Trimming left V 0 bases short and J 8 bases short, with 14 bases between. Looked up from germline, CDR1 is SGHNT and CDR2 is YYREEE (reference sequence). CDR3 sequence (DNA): TGTGCCAGCAGCTTGGACAGGGCGGCCGCGGAAGCTTTCTTT. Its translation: CASSLDRAAAEAFF. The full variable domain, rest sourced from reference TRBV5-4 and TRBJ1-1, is ETGVTQSPTHLIKTRGQQVTLRCSSQSGHNTVSWYQQALGQGPQFIFQYYREEENGRGNFPPRFSGLQFPNYSSELNVNALELDDSALYLCASSLDRAAAEAFFGQGTRLTVV.

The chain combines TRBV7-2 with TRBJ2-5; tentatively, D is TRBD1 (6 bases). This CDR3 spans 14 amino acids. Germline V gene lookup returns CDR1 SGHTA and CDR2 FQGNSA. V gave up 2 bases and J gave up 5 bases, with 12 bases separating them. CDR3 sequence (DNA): TGTGCCAGCAGCTTATCCAGGGGTAGGGAGACCCAGTACTTC. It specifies CASSLSRGRETQYF.

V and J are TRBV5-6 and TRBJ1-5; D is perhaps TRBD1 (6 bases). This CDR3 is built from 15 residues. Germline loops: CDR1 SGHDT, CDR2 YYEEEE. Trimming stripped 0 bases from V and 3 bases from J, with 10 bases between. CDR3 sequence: CASSLGQGHNQPQHF. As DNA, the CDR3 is TGTGCCAGCAGCTTGGGGCAGGGACACAATCAGCCCCAGCATTTT.

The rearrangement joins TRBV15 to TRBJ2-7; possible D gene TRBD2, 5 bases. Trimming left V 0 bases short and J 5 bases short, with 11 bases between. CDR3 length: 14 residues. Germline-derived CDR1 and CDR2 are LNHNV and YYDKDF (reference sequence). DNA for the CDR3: TGTGCCACCAGCAGAGATCAGAGGGTACACGAGCAGTACTTC. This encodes CATSRDQRVHEQYF.

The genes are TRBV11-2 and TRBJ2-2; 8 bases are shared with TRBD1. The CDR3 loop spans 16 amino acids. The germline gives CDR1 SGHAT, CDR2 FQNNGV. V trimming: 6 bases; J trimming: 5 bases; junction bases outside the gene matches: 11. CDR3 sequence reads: CASRGRGQGGTGELFF. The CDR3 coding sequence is TGTGCCAGCAGGGGACGTGGACAGGGAGGTACCGGGGAGCTGTTTTTT. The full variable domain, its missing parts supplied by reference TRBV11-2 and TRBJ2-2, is EAGVAQSPRYKIIEKRQSVAFWCNPISGHATLYWYQQILGQGPKLLIQFQNNGVVDDSQLPKDRFSAERLKGVDSTLKIQPAKLEDSAVYLCASRGRGQGGTGELFFGEGSRLTVL.

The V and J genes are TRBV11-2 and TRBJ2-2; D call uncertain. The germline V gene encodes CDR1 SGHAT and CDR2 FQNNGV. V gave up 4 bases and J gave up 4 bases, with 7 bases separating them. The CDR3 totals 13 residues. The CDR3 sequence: CASSSLSTGELFF. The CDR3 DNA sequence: TGTGCCAGCAGCTCCCTGAGCACCGGGGAGCTGTTTTTT.

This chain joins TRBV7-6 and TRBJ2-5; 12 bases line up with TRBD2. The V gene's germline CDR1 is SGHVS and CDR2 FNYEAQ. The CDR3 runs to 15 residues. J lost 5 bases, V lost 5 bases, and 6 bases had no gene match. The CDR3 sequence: CASSETSGSFETQYF. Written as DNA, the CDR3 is TGTGCCAGCAGCGAGACTAGCGGGAGTTTTGAGACCCAGTACTTC.

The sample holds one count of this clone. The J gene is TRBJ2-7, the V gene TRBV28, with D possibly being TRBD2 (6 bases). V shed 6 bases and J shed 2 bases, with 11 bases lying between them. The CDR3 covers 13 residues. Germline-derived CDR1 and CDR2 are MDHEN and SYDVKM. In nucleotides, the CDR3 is TGTGCCAGCAGGTCGGGACTTCCCTACGAGCAGTACTTC. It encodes CASRSGLPYEQYF.

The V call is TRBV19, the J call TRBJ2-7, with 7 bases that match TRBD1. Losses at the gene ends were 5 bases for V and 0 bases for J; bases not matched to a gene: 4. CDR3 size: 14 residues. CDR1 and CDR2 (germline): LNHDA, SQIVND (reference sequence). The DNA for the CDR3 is TGTGCCAGTAGTTCACAGGGGAACTCCTACGAGCAGTACTTC. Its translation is CASSSQGNSYEQYF.

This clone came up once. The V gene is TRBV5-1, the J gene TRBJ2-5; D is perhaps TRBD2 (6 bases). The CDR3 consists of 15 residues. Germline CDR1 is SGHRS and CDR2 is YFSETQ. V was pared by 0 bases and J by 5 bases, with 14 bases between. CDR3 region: CASSLAGNAGETQYF. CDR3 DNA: TGCGCCAGCAGCTTGGCAGGCAACGCGGGGGAGACCCAGTACTTC. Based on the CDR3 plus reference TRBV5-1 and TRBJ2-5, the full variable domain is KAGVTQTPRYLIKTRGQQVTLSCSPISGHRSVSWYQQTPGQGLQFLFEYFSETQRNKGNFPGRFSGRQFSNSRSEMNVSTLELGDSALYLCASSLAGNAGETQYFGPGTRLLVL.

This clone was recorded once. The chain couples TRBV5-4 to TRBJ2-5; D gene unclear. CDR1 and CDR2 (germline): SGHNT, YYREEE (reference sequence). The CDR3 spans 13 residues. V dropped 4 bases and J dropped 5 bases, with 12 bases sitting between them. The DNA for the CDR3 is TGTGCCAGCAGCAAAGACCCGAGGGAGACCCAGTACTTC. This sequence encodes CASSKDPRETQYF.

The CDR3 DNA is TGTGCCAGCAGTGAATCCGCTGGGGACAGGGGCTCCTACGAGCAGTACTTC. Its translation is CASSESAGDRGSYEQYF. The J gene is TRBJ2-7, the V gene TRBV25-1, with 10 bases that match TRBD1. V lost 1 base to trimming and J lost 0 bases; unmatched junction nucleotides: 6. Germline V gene sequence: CDR1 MGHDK, CDR2 SYGVNS. The CDR3 is made up of 17 amino acids.

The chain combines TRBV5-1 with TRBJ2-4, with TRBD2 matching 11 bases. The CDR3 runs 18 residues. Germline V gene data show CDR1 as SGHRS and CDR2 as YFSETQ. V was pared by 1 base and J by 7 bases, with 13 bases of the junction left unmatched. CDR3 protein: CASSLSGTSGSLRNIQYF. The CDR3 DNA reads TGCGCCAGCAGCTTGTCAGGCACTAGCGGGAGTTTGAGGAACATTCAGTACTTC. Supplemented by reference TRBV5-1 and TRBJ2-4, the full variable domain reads KAGVTQTPRYLIKTRGQQVTLSCSPISGHRSVSWYQQTPGQGLQFLFEYFSETQRNKGNFPGRFSGRQFSNSRSEMNVSTLELGDSALYLCASSLSGTSGSLRNIQYFGAGTRLSVL.

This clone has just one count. For the CDR3, the DNA is TGCAGCGTTGCGGAGGGGTTACTAGAGACCCAGTACTTC. It yields the protein CSVAEGLLETQYF. The chain is built from TRBV29-1 and TRBJ2-5; tentative D call: TRBD2 (6 bases). Trimming left V 4 bases short and J 4 bases short, with 13 bases between. The CDR3 totals 13 residues. Per germline, CDR1 SQVTM and CDR2 ANQGSEA. Full variable domain (rest looked up from reference TRBV29-1 and TRBJ2-5): SAVISQKPSRDICQRGTSLTIQCQVDSQVTMMFWYRQQPGQSLTLIATANQGSEATYESGFVIDKFPISRPNLTFSTLTVSNMSPEDSSIYLCSVAEGLLETQYFGPGTRLLVL.

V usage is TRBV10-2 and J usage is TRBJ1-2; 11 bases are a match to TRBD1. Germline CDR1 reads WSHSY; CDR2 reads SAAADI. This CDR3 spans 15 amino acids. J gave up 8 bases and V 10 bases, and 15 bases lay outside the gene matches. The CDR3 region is CAILPGGQGAQGYTF. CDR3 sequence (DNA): TGCGCCATCCTCCCCGGAGGACAGGGGGCGCAGGGCTACACCTTC.

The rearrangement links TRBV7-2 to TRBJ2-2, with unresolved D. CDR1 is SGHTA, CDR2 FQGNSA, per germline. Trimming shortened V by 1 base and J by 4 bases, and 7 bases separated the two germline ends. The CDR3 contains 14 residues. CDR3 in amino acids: CASSLGYITGELFF. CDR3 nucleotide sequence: TGTGCCAGCAGCTTAGGGTACATCACCGGGGAGCTGTTTTTT.

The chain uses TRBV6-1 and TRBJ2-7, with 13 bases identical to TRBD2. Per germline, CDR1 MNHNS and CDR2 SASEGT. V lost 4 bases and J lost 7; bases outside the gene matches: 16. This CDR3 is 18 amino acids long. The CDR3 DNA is TGTGCCAGCAGTGTATTAAGACTAGCGGGAGGCTCTGGGGGAGAGCAGTACTTC. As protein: CASSVLRLAGGSGGEQYF.

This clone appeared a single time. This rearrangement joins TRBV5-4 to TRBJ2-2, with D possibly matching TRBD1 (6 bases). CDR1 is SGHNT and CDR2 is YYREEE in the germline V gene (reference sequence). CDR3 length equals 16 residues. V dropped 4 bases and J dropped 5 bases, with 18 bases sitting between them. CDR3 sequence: CASSPETHRETGELFF. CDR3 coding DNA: TGTGCCAGCAGCCCAGAAACACACAGGGAAACCGGGGAGCTGTTTTTT.

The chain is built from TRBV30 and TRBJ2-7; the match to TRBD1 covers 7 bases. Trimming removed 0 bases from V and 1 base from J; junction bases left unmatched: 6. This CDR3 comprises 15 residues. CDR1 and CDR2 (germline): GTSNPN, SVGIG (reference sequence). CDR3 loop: CAWSVGGSESYEQYF. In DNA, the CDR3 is TGTGCCTGGAGTGTAGGGGGCTCCGAGTCCTACGAGCAGTACTTC.

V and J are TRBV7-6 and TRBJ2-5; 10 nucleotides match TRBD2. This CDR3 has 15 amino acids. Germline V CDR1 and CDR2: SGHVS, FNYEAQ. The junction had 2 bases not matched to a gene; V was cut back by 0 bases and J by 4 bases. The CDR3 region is CASSLAASGRETQYF. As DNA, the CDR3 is TGTGCCAGCAGCTTAGCGGCTAGCGGGAGAGAGACCCAGTACTTC.

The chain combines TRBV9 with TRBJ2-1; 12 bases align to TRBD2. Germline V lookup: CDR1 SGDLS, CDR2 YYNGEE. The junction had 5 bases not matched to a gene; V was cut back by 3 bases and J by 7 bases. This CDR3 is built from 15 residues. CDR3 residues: CASSETSGSWNEQFF. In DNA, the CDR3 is TGTGCCAGCAGCGAGACTAGCGGGAGTTGGAATGAGCAGTTCTTC.